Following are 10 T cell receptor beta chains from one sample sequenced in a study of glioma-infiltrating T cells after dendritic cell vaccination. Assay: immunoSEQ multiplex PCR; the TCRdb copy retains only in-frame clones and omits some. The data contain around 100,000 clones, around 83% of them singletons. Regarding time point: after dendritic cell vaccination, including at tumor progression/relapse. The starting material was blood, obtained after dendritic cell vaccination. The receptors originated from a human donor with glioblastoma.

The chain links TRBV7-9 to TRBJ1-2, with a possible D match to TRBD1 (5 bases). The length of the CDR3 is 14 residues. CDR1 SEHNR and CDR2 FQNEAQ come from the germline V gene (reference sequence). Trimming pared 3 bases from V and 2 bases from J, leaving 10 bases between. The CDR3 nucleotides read TGTGCCAGCAGCTTCCCAGGGATGAACTATGGCTACACCTTC. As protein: CASSFPGMNYGYTF.

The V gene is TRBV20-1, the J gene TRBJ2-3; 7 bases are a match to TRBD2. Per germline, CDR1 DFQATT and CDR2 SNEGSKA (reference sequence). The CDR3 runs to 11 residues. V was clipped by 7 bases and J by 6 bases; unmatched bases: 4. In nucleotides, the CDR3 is TGCAGTGGCCGGGGAGGGGATACGCAGTATTTT. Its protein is CSGRGGDTQYF.

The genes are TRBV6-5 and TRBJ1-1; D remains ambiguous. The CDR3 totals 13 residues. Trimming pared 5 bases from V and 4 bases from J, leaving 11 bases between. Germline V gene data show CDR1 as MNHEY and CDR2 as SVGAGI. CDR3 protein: CASSAPGGTEAFF. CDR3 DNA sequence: TGTGCCAGCAGTGCCCCCGGAGGCACTGAAGCTTTCTTT.

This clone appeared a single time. The CDR3 DNA reads TGTGCCAGTAGCAGGGGCTGGGTAGTCTCCAATGAGCAGTTCTTC. Translating gives CASSRGWVVSNEQFF. The chain carries TRBV19 and TRBJ2-1; weak D call: TRBD1 (6 bases). CDR1 and CDR2 (germline): LNHDA, SQIVND (reference sequence). The CDR3 has 15 amino acids. V was clipped by 6 bases and J by 6 bases, with 18 bases between them.

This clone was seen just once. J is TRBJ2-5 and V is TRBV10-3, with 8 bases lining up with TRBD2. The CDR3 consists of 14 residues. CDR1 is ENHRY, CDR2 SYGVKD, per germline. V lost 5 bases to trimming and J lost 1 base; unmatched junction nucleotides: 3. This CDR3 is CAISPAGGQETQYF. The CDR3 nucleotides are TGTGCCATCAGTCCTGCGGGGGGCCAAGAGACCCAGTACTTC.

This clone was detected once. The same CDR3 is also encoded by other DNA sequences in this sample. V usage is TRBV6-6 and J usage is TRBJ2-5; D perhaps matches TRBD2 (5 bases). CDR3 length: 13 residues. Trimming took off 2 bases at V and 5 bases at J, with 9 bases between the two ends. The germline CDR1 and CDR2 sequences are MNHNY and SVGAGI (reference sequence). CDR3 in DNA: TGTGCCAGCAGTTACGCCAGAGGGGAGACCCAGTACTTC. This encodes CASSYARGETQYF.

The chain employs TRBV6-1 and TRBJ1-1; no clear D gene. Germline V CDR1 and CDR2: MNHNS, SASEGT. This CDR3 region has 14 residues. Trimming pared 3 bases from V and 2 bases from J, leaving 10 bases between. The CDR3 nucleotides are TGTGCCAGCAGTGATTTGACTGTCAACACTGAAGCTTTCTTT. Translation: CASSDLTVNTEAFF.

The CDR3 here is CASSPGGAANTGELFF. CDR3 bases: TGTGCCAGCAGCCCAGGAGGGGCCGCGAACACCGGGGAGCTGTTTTTT. The chain couples TRBV7-2 to TRBJ2-2; TRBD2 might be the D (6 bases). The V end was cut by 5 bases, the J end by 0 bases, with 13 bases between. This CDR3 comprises 16 residues. Germline V gene data show CDR1 as SGHTA and CDR2 as FQGNSA.

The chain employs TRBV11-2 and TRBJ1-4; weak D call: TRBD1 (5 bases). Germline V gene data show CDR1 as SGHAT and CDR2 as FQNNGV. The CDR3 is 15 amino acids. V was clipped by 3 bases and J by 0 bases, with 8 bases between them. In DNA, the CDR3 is TGTGCCAGCAGCTTTTTAGGGGCAACTAATGAAAAACTGTTTTTT. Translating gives CASSFLGATNEKLFF.

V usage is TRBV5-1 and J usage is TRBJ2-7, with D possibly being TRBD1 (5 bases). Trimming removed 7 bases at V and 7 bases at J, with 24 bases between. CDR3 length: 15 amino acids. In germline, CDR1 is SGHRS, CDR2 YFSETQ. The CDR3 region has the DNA TGCGCCAGCTTTTCAGGCCAAGGGGCAATTAAAGAGCAGTACTTC. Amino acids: CASFSGQGAIKEQYF.